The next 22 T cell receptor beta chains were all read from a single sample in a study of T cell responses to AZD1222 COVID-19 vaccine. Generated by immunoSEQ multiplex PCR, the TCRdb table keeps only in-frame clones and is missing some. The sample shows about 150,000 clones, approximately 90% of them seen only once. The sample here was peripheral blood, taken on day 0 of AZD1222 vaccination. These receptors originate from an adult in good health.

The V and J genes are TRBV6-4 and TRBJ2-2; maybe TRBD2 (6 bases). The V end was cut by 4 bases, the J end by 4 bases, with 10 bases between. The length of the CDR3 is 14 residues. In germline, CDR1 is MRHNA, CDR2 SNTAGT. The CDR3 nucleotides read TGTGCCAGCAGTGTTGCGGGACCCACCGGGGAGCTGTTTTTT. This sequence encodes CASSVAGPTGELFF.

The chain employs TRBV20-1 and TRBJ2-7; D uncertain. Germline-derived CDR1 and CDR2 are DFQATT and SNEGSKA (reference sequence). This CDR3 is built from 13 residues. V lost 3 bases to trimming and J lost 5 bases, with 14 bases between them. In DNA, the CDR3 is TGCAGTGCTAGTTTTGGGAAAGGCCACGAGCAGTACTTC. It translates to CSASFGKGHEQYF.

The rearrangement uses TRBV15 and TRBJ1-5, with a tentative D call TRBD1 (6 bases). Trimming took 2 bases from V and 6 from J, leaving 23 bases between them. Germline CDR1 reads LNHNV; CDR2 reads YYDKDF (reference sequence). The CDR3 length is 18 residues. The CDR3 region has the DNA TGTGCCACCAGCAGACGGGGGAGTGGGGGGCCGAAGAGTCAGCCCCAGCATTTT. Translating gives CATSRRGSGGPKSQPQHF.

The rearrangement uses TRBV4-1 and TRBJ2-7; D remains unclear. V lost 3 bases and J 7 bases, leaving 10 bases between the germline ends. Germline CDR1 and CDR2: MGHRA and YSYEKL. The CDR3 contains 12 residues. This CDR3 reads CASSHQLGEQYF. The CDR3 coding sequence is TGCGCCAGCAGCCATCAATTAGGGGAGCAGTACTTC.

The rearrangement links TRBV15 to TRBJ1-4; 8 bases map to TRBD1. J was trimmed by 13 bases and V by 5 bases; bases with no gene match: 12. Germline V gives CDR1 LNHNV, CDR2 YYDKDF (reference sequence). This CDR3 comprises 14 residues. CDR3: CATSSWDRKGGLFF. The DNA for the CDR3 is TGTGCCACCAGCTCCTGGGACAGGAAAGGAGGACTGTTTTTT.

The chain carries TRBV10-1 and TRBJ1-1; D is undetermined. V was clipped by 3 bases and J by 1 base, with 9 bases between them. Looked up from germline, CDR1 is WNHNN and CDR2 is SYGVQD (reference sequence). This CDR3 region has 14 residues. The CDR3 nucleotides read TGCGCCAGCAGTGACCGGTTGGCGAACACTGAAGCTTTCTTT. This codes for CASSDRLANTEAFF.

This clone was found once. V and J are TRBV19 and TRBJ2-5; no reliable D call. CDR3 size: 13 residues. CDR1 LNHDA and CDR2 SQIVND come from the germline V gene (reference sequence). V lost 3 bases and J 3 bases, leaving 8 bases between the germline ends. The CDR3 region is CASSIGREETQYF. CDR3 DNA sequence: TGTGCCAGTAGTATCGGCAGAGAAGAGACCCAGTACTTC.

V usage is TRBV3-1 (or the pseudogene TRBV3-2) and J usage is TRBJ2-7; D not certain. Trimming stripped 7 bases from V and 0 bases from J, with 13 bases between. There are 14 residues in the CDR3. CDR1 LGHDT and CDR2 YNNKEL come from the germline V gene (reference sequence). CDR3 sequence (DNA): TGTGCCAGCACCCCGGGCCCAAGCTCCTACGAGCAGTACTTC. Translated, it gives CASTPGPSSYEQYF.

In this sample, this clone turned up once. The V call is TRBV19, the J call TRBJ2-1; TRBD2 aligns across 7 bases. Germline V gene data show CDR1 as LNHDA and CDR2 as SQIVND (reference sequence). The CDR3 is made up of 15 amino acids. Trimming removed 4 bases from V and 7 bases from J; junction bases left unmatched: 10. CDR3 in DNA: TGTGCCAGTAGTAGCCCCGGCGGGAGAGGGAATGAGCAGTTCTTC. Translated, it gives CASSSPGGRGNEQFF. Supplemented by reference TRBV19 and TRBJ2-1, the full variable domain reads DGGITQSPKYLFRKEGQNVTLSCEQNLNHDAMYWYRQDPGQGLRLIYYSQIVNDFQKGDIAEGYSVSREKKESFPLTVTSAQKNPTAFYLCASSSPGGRGNEQFFGPGTRLTVL.

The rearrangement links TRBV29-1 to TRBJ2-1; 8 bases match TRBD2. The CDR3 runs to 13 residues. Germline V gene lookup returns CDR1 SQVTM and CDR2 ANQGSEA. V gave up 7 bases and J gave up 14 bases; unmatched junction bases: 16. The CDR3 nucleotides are TGCAGCGCTAGCGGGCACCTAGGTGGGGGGGAGTTCTTC. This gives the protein CSASGHLGGGEFF.

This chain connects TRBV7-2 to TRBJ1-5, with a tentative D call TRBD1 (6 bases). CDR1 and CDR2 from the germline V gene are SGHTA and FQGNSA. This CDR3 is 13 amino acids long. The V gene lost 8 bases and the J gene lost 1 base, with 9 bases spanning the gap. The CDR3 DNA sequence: TGTGCCAGCGCGACAGGCAGCAATCAGCCCCAGCATTTT. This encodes CASATGSNQPQHF.

CDR3 residues: CASSIEPTGFRANEQFF. In DNA form, the CDR3 reads TGTGCCAGCAGCATCGAGCCCACGGGTTTCCGCGCCAATGAGCAGTTCTTC. This chain connects TRBV21-1 to TRBJ2-1; the table assigns TRBD2, which was not confirmed against the DNA. TRBV21-1 is termed a pseudogene. The CDR3 totals 17 residues.

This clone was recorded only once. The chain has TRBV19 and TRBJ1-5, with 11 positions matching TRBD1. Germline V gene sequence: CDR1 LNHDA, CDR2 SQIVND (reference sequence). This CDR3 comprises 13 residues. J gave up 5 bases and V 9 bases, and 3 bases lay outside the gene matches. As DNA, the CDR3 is TGTGCCAGCACGGACAGGGGGCATCAGCCCCAGCATTTT. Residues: CASTDRGHQPQHF.

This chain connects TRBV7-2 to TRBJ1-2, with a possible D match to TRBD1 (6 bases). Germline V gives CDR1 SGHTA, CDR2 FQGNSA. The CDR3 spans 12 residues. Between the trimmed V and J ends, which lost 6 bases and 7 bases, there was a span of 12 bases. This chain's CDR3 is CASRFTGSGYTF. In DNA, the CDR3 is TGTGCCAGCAGATTTACAGGGTCTGGCTACACCTTC.

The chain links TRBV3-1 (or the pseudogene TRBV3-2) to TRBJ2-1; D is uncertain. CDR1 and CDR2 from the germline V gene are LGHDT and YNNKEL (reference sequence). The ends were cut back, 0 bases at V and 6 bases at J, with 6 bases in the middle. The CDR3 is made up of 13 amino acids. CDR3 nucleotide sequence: TGTGCCAGCAGCCAAGATGCCTTCAATGAGCAGTTCTTC. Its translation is CASSQDAFNEQFF.

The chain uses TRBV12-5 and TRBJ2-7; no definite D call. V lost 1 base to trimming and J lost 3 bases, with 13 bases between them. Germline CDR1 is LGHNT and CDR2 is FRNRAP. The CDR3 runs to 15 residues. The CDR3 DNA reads TGTGCTAGTGGTTTGGGTCAATATACGGGCTACGAGCAGTACTTC. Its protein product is CASGLGQYTGYEQYF.

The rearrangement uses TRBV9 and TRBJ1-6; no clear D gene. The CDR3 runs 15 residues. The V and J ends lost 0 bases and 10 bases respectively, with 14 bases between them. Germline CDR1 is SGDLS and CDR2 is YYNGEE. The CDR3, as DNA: TGTGCCAGCAGCGTAGGGAGGGAGTTGGTCTCACCCCTCCACTTT. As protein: CASSVGRELVSPLHF.

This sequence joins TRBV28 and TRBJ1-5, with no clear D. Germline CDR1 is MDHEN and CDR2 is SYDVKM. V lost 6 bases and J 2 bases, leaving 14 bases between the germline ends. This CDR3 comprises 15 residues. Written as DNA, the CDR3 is TGTGCCAGCAGGGGAACCCCATGGGGCAATCAGCCCCAGCATTTT. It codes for CASRGTPWGNQPQHF.

In DNA form, the CDR3 reads TGTGCCAGCAGCACGAGAGGGCCTTTCTACAATGAGCAGTTCTTC. It specifies CASSTRGPFYNEQFF. The rearrangement links TRBV11-2 to TRBJ2-1; a possible D gene is TRBD2 (5 bases). The V end lost 5 bases, the J end lost 3 bases, and 14 bases lay between the germline ends. This CDR3 comprises 15 residues. Per the germline V gene, CDR1 is SGHAT and CDR2 is FQNNGV.

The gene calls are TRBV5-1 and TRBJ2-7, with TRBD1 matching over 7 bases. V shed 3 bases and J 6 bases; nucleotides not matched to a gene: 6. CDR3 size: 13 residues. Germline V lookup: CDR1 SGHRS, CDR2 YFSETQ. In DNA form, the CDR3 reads TGCGCCAGCAGCTCGGGACAGTCGAGCGAGCAGTACTTC. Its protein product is CASSSGQSSEQYF.

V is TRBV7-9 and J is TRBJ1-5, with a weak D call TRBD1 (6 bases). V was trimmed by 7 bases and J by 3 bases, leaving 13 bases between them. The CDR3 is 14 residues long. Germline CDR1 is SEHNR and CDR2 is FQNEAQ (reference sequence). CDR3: CASTSGANNQPQHF. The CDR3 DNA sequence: TGTGCCAGCACCTCAGGGGCGAACAATCAGCCCCAGCATTTT.

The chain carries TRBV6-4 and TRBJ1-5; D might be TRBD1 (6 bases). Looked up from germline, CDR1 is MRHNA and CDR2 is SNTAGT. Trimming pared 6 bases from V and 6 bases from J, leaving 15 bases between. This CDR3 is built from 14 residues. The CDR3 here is CASSEQGKGQPQHF. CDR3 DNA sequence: TGTGCCAGCAGCGAACAGGGAAAGGGTCAGCCCCAGCATTTT.